These T cell receptor beta chains were read from a single sample in a study of T cell repertoires in breast cancer. TCRdb called the emulsion pairing reads again in MiXCR, with one record for every CDR3 protein. The data show over a hundred distinct CDR3 sequences, with around 15% seen just once and around 84% held by the top ten. Sequenced sample: CD8+ T cells. The receptors were gathered from a pool of human donors with breast cancer or a healthy control (not recorded which). Both conserved end residues are part of each CDR3. The D gene is left open where the match is weak. Rows may omit the clone size; those that give it use once, few, many or a size class.

cdr3_nt	cdr3_aa	v_call	j_call	clone_size	d_call	cdr3_length
TGTGCCAGCAGGCCTCTAGCGACCAAAGAGACCCAGTACTTC	CASRPLATKETQYF	TRBV6-9	TRBJ2-5	large	NA	14
TGTGCCTGTAGCTTAGAATTATATTCACCCCTCCACTTT	CACSLELYSPLHF	TRBV7-2	TRBJ1-6	NA	NA	13
TGTGCCCCCGAGTTGGGGGAGAGTCAGCCCCAGCATTTT	CAPELGESQPQHF	TRBV28	TRBJ1-5	hyperexpanded	NA	13
TGTGCCAGCAGCTTAAACGGGGTCTATGGCTACAACTTC	CASSLNGVYGYNF	TRBV7-3	TRBJ1-2	few	NA	13
TGTGCCAGCAGCTTAGTCTCGGGGGGGGGAGGCTACACCTTC	CASSLVSGGGGYTF	TRBV7-2	TRBJ1-2	large	NA	14